This T cell receptor beta chain was found in a study of breast tumors, draining lymph nodes, adjacent tissues. General study points: Tumors had less TCR diversity than lymph nodes, more than nontumor tissue. Luminal-like breast cancer showed significantly higher tumor–nontumor repertoire similarity than basal-like.

TCRdb independently ran MiXCR on the multiplex PCR reads; one entry per CDR3 protein. The sample shows over 60,000 distinct CDR3 sequences, over 40% of them seen only once. The CDR3 spans 16 residues. Germline V CDR1 and CDR2: SGHDN, FVKESK. With V trimmed by 1 base and J by 4 bases, 3 bases remained unmatched. This clonotype was seen ten or more times. Its antigen is still unknown. V and J are TRBV14 and TRBJ2-2; 10 positions agree with TRBD1. The receptor was isolated from a female donor with breast cancer. Some clones in this sample may be carry-over from other donors' samples. The sequenced material came from breast tumor tissue. CDR3 bases: TGTGCCAGCAGCCAAGGACAGGGGGCGGGCACCGGGGAGCTGTTTTTT. Protein: CASSQGQGAGTGELFF.